Included here is one T cell receptor beta chain sequence, with context. The record originates from a study of blood T cell repertoires in COVID-19. The overall study: The United States, Italy and Spain provided the acute and convalescent COVID-19 samples. Sample material is recorded as cDNA or gDNA derived from T cells, B-cell-depleted T cells, or PBMCs.

The CDR3 loop spans 16 amino acids. V lost 4 bases and J lost 2; bases outside the gene matches: 8. Looked up from germline, CDR1 is LNHDA and CDR2 is SQIVND (reference sequence). TCRdb's copy holds only in-frame clones and misses some; the assay was immunoSEQ multiplex PCR. The table records fewer than 250,000 clones, approximately 89% of them present only once. Participants were placed into cohorts based on the clinical history they reported. Material: PBMCs or T cells enriched from blood (not recorded which). The receptor's source is a woman aged 25 to 39 who had been exposed to COVID-19. This sequence joins TRBV19 and TRBJ1-5, with TRBD1 matching 7 bases. As DNA, the CDR3 is TGTGCCAGTAGTACCCGACAGGGTCTGGGCAATCAGCCCCAGCATTTT. Its protein product is CASSTRQGLGNQPQHF.